The 6 T cell receptor beta chains below all came from one sample that was sequenced in a study of blood T cell repertoires in COVID-19. Sequenced by immunoSEQ multiplex PCR; TCRdb stores in-frame clones only, minus some. This table has over 100,000 clones, more than 80% appearing once. Sequenced: peripheral blood. The receptors were sampled from a woman aged 55-75 years with acute or convalescent COVID-19.

This rearrangement joins TRBV11-2 to TRBJ1-1; D is possibly TRBD1 (5 bases). The germline V gene encodes CDR1 SGHAT and CDR2 FQNNGV. CDR3 length: 15 amino acids. V gave up 5 bases and J gave up 5 bases, with 18 bases separating them. The CDR3 sequence is CASSGRGRVVTEAFF. CDR3 DNA: TGTGCCAGCAGCGGGAGGGGCAGGGTGGTAACTGAAGCTTTCTTT.

V and J are TRBV3-1 (or the pseudogene TRBV3-2) and TRBJ1-1, with a possible D match to TRBD1 (5 bases). CDR1 LGHDT and CDR2 YNNKEL come from the germline V gene (reference sequence). V was trimmed by 5 bases and J by 0 bases, leaving 16 bases between them. This CDR3 region has 16 residues. The CDR3 is CASSSRTSSLNTEAFF. CDR3 DNA: TGTGCCAGCAGCTCTAGGACATCCTCATTGAACACTGAAGCTTTCTTT.

The chain links TRBV20-1 to TRBJ1-5, with TRBD1 identical over 8 bases. The ends lost 3 bases at V and 6 bases at J; junction bases unmatched: 13. The germline V gene encodes CDR1 DFQATT and CDR2 SNEGSKA (reference sequence). The CDR3 extends over 16 amino acids. CDR3 coding DNA: TGCAGTGCTAGTATCCACGGACAGGGTGTGGGTCAGCCCCAGCATTTT. Translation gives CSASIHGQGVGQPQHF.

In this sample, this clone turned up once. The V gene is TRBV30, the J gene TRBJ1-2, with a tentative D call TRBD1 (6 bases). The CDR3 sequence is 13 residues long. The V end was cut by 1 base, the J end by 7 bases, with 13 bases between. The germline V gene encodes CDR1 GTSNPN and CDR2 SVGIG (reference sequence). The CDR3: CAWSDDRLSGYTF. DNA of the CDR3: TGTGCCTGGAGTGACGACAGGTTGAGTGGCTACACCTTC.

V gene TRBV5-8 combines with J gene TRBJ2-6; D not resolved. V dropped 6 bases and J dropped 0 bases, with 7 bases sitting between them. This CDR3 region has 14 residues. The germline gives CDR1 SGHTS, CDR2 YDEGEE. CDR3 amino acids: CASTVFSGANVLTF. The CDR3 DNA sequence: TGTGCCAGCACCGTATTCTCTGGGGCCAACGTCCTGACTTTC.

The CDR3 loop reads CASSQASRDPTGANVLTF. DNA of the CDR3: TGTGCCAGCAGCCAAGCTTCCAGGGATCCAACTGGGGCCAACGTCCTGACTTTC. The chain joins TRBV3-1 (or the pseudogene TRBV3-2) to TRBJ2-6; perhaps TRBD1 as D (5 bases). There are 18 residues in the CDR3. The germline V gene encodes CDR1 LGHDT and CDR2 YNNKEL (reference sequence). The V end was cut by 1 base, the J end by 2 bases, with 15 bases between.